This TCR beta chain was profiled in a study of memory CD4+ T cells and cytomegalovirus serostatus. The wider study: Healthy Belgian adult donors included 9 or 10 CMV-positive and some 25 CMV-negative people. Study results and limitations: Median bootstrapped AUC for CMV status was approximately 0.94 originally, less than 0.93 US-trained.

V trimming: 3 bases; J trimming: 9 bases; junction bases outside the gene matches: 4. There are 12 residues in the CDR3. The germline gives CDR1 SGHTA, CDR2 FQGNSA. A remark on this clone: Its antigen is unidentified.

Single viable CD3+CD4+CD8-CD45RO+ cells were sorted as the memory CD4+ T cells. After thawing, CD4+ T cells were positively selected. Under the authors' procedure: After removing out-of-frame reads, 2,204,828 distinct TCRbeta sequences remained. The protocol was immunoSEQ multiplex PCR, while the TCRdb copy is restricted to in-frame clones and leaves out a portion. V and J calls and clone size come straight from that table; D and trimming were deduced from the DNA. Of about 27,000 clones listed, 70% to 80% are singletons. The genes are TRBV7-2 and TRBJ1-2; 7 bases line up with TRBD1. What was sequenced was memory CD4+ T cells from blood. The TCR sequence derives from an adult in good health and CMV-seronegative. In nucleotides, the CDR3 is TGTGCCAGCAGCTTTGGGGACAGAAGCTACACCTTC. Translation gives CASSFGDRSYTF. Full variable domain (outside the CDR3, taken from reference TRBV7-2 and TRBJ1-2): GAGVSQSPSNKVTEKGKDVELRCDPISGHTALYWYRQSLGQGLEFLIYFQGNSAPDKSGLPSDRFSAERTGGSVSTLTIQRTQQEDSAVYLCASSFGDRSYTFGSGTRLTVV.